This TCR beta chain appears in the sequencing data of a study of shared clonotypes between healthy human individuals. Study conclusions and caveats: A reduction in generation probabilities was seen for non-shared clonotypes relative to those shared by all four donors.

Turning to this clone: Its antigen is not identified. In the same sample, other DNA sequences code for this CDR3.

In the naive CD8 group, cells lacked CD45RO and were positively selected for CCR7, so terminally differentiated effector memory CD45RA+ cells were left out. Deep was the level used in running the assay. Original processing methods: ImmunoSEQ sequences covered only the junction and lacked quality scores; filtering therefore differed. Only in-frame clones appear in the TCRdb table, and some are missing; sequencing was by immunoSEQ multiplex PCR. V, J and clone size were drawn from that table, and D and trimming were deduced from the DNA. The sample shows millions of clones, about 95% of them seen only once. The V and J ends lost 1 base and 4 bases, in that order; junction bases with no gene match: 1. CDR3 length: 13 amino acids. Germline assignment: CDR1 SGHNT and CDR2 YYREEE (reference sequence).

The TCR comes from a man younger than 35 in good health. This chain joins TRBV5-4 and TRBJ1-1; 7 nucleotides line up with TRBD1. The sequenced sample consisted of naive CD8+ T cells sorted from blood. This CDR3 is CASSLSGGTEAFF. The CDR3 DNA reads TGTGCCAGCAGCTTGTCAGGGGGCACTGAAGCTTTCTTT.